This record concerns one TCR beta chain sequence. This sample stems from a study of blood T cell repertoires in COVID-19. Profiling relied on immunoSEQ multiplex PCR, and the TCRdb table lists in-frame clones only, not all of them. Of 88,000 or so clones in the sample, roughly three quarters are singletons; the top ten hold about 24%. The germline gives CDR1 SGHNT, CDR2 YYREEE (reference sequence). The length of the CDR3 is 13 residues. The ends were cut back, 0 bases at V and 5 bases at J, with 9 bases in the middle. The receptor's source is a human donor in a cohort sampled during active COVID-19. The sequencing input was peripheral blood. The chain carries TRBV5-4 and TRBJ2-7; D is unresolved. DNA for the CDR3: TGTGCCAGCAGCTTGGAGGTAGAGGACGAGCAGTACTTC. Translated, it gives CASSLEVEDEQYF.